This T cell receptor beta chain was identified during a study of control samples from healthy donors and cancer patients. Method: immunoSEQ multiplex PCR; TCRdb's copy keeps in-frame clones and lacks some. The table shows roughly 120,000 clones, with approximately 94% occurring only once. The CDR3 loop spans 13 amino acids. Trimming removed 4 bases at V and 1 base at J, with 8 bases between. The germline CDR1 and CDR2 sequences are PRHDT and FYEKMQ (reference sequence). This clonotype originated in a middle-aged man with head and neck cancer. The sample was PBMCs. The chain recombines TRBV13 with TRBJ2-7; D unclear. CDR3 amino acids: CASSSIRSYEQYF. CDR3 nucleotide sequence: TGTGCCAGCAGCTCCATACGGTCCTACGAGCAGTACTTC.